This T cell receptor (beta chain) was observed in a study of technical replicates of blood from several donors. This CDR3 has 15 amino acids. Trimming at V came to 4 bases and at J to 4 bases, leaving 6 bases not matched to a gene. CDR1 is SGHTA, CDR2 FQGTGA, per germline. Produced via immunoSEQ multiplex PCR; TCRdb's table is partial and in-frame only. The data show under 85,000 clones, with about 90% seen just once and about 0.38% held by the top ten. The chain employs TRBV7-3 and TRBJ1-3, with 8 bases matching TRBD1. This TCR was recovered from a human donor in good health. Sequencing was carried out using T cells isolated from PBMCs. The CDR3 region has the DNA TGTGCCAGCAGCTCGACAGGGGTAGGGGGAAACACCATATATTTT. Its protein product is CASSSTGVGGNTIYF.